This T cell receptor (beta chain) is drawn from a study of lymphopenia after photon versus proton radiotherapy. The study, taken as a whole, reports: Photon-treated patients lost naive T cells and TCR diversity; proton-treated stayed stable. Authors raise, but do not show, better survival with proton therapy. Oligoclonal CD8+ Temra expansion after nadir drove photon patients' diversity drop. Larger post-nadir TCR diversity loss correlated inversely with survival in deceased patients.

The CDR3 runs to 11 residues. The germline CDR1 and CDR2 sequences are MDHEN and SYDVKM. V lost 6 bases and J lost 8, with 8 bases in between. This clone came up a few times. No antigen is known for it. Clones were read by immunoSEQ multiplex PCR, and TCRdb kept only the in-frame ones, dropping some. The table lists about 33,000 clones, roughly 88% of them singletons. This TCR came from a woman aged 50 to 65 with pancreatic cancer. The rearrangement links TRBV28 to TRBJ2-1; D is unresolved. The sample in question was peripheral blood, obtained from a patient treated with photon-based radiotherapy. The DNA for the CDR3 is TGTGCCAGCAGGGTCGCACATGAGCAGTTCTTC. Its translation is CASRVAHEQFF.